The TCR beta chain described here comes from a study of patients and donors after allogeneic stem cell transplantation. Each CDR3 protein gets one entry after TCRdb re-called the RT-PCR reads with MiXCR. The repertoire holds roughly 8,400 distinct CDR3 sequences, with roughly 4% as singletons. The sample holds many counts of this clonotype. The sequenced sample was blood, either unsorted or a sorted T cell fraction (not recorded which). This TCR came from a human donor who was either an allogeneic HSCT recipient or a stem cell or donor lymphocyte infusion donor (not recorded which). It is not recorded whose cells these are; they may come from a transplant donor.

CDR3: CASSLEGNTGELFF. DNA for the CDR3: TGCGCCAGCAGCTTGGAGGGGAACACCGGGGAGCTGTTTTTT. The genes are TRBV5-1 and TRBJ2-2, with D unclear. Trimming took off 0 bases at V and 1 base at J, with 4 bases between the two ends. The CDR3 is made up of 14 amino acids. CDR1 SGHRS and CDR2 YFSETQ come from the germline V gene.